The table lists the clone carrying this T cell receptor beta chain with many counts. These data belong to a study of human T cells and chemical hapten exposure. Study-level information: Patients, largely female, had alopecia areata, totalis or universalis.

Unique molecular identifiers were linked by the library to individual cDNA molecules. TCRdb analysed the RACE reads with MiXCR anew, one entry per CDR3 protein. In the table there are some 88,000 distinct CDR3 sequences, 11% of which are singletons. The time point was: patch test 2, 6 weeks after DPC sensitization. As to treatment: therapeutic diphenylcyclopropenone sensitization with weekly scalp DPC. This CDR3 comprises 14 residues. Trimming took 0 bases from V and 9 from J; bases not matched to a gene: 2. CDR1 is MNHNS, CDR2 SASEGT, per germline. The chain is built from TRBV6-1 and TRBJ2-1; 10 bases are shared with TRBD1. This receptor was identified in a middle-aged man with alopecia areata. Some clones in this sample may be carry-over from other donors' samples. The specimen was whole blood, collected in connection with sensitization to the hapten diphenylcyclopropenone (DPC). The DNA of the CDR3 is TGTGCCAGCAGTGAAGCGGGACAGGGGCCTGAGCAGTTCTTC. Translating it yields CASSEAGQGPEQFF.